Below, 22 T cell receptor beta chains from the same sample are listed, as sequenced in a study of T cell repertoires in cytomegalovirus infection. These receptors lack a known antigen. A single record per CDR3 protein comes from TCRdb applying MiXCR to the reads. Seen here are about 78,000 distinct CDR3 sequences, roughly 40% observed once, and the top ten hold 85% to 95%. The material was CD8+ T cells from cultured PBMCs, obtained from culture after CMV antigen stimulation. These receptors all come from a human donor in good health (CMV status not recorded). Some clones in this sample may be carry-over from other donors' samples.

This clonotype was detected once. DNA of the CDR3: TGTGCCAGCAGTCCCATCATCAGGGGGCACACTGAAGCTTTCTTT. It yields the protein CASSPIIRGHTEAFF. The chain uses TRBV27 and TRBJ1-1, with TRBD1 matching over 8 bases. The CDR3 is 15 residues long. Germline-derived CDR1 and CDR2 are MNHEY and SMNVEV (reference sequence). J was trimmed by 3 bases and V by 5 bases; bases with no gene match: 8.

This clonotype came up once. The chain recombines TRBV4-2 with TRBJ1-2; D is perhaps TRBD1 (5 bases). This CDR3 contains 17 residues. The V gene lost 0 bases and the J gene lost 0 bases, with 14 bases spanning the gap. The germline V gene encodes CDR1 LGHNA and CDR2 YNFKEQ. The CDR3 spells CASSQEVGTDANYGYTF. The DNA of the CDR3 is TGTGCCAGCAGCCAAGAGGTCGGGACCGACGCTAACTATGGCTACACCTTC.

This clonotype has only a few counts. This chain uses TRBV7-9 with TRBJ2-7; a weak D match, TRBD2 (5 bases). Trimming took 5 bases from V and 2 from J, leaving 13 bases between them. The germline V gene has CDR1 SEHNR and CDR2 FQNEAQ (reference sequence). The CDR3 contains 14 residues. DNA for the CDR3: TGTGCCAGCAGCCATTCCGGGGAGACCTACGAGCAGTACTTC. Translating it yields CASSHSGETYEQYF.

This rearrangement joins TRBV25-1 to TRBJ2-7; 9 nucleotides agree with TRBD1. The V gene's germline CDR1 is MGHDK and CDR2 SYGVNS. Trimming removed 2 bases from V and 3 bases from J; junction bases left unmatched: 8. This CDR3 contains 16 residues. DNA of the CDR3: TGTGCCAGCAGTGAAGGGGCGGGGACAGGGTACTACGAGCAGTACTTC. Amino acids: CASSEGAGTGYYEQYF.

The V and J genes are TRBV19 and TRBJ1-1, with D unresolved. The V and J ends lost 3 bases and 0 bases respectively, with 14 bases between them. CDR3 size: 16 residues. Germline V gives CDR1 LNHDA, CDR2 SQIVND (reference sequence). CDR3 residues: CASSMVRPTLNTEAFF. In nucleotides, the CDR3 is TGTGCCAGTAGTATGGTGCGACCCACATTGAACACTGAAGCTTTCTTT. Full variable domain (remainder filled in from reference TRBV19 and TRBJ1-1): DGGITQSPKYLFRKEGQNVTLSCEQNLNHDAMYWYRQDPGQGLRLIYYSQIVNDFQKGDIAEGYSVSREKKESFPLTVTSAQKNPTAFYLCASSMVRPTLNTEAFFGQGTRLTVV.

The chain uses TRBV7-9 and TRBJ2-1, with D unclear. Germline assignment: CDR1 SEHNR and CDR2 FQNEAQ (reference sequence). The CDR3 has 12 amino acids. Deletions cut 1 base from V and 6 bases from J, with 4 bases between. The CDR3 loop is CASSLEVNEQFF. The CDR3 nucleotides read TGTGCCAGCAGCTTAGAGGTCAATGAGCAGTTCTTC.

The genes are TRBV10-3 and TRBJ1-6, with 7 bases matching TRBD1. The CDR3 has 15 amino acids. Trimming removed 2 bases from V and 7 bases from J; junction bases left unmatched: 5. Germline V gives CDR1 ENHRY, CDR2 SYGVKD. CDR3: CAISETGQANSPLHF. The CDR3 region has the DNA TGTGCCATCAGTGAGACAGGACAGGCGAATTCACCCCTCCACTTT.

The J gene is TRBJ1-2, the V gene TRBV12-3 or TRBV12-4, with D perhaps TRBD1 (6 bases). This CDR3 has 13 residues. Trimming took 3 bases from V and 4 from J, leaving 9 bases between them. CDR3 in DNA: TGTGCCAGCAGTTTGGGGGCCGTCTATGGCTACACCTTC. Translating it yields CASSLGAVYGYTF.

This rearrangement joins TRBV20-1 to TRBJ1-3; D is uncertain. V was trimmed by 4 bases and J by 1 base, leaving 23 bases between them. Looked up from germline, CDR1 is DFQATT and CDR2 is SNEGSKA (reference sequence). The CDR3 consists of 18 residues. CDR3 bases: TGCAGTGCTAAAGTGGTTCACATTATGGGAGGTTCTGGAAACACCATATATTTT. It is translated as CSAKVVHIMGGSGNTIYF.

This clonotype was seen a few times. The rearrangement joins TRBV11-2 to TRBJ1-1, with D unresolved. The V and J ends lost 3 bases and 6 bases respectively, with 14 bases between them. Germline lookup yields CDR1 SGHAT and CDR2 FQNNGV. The CDR3 is made up of 14 amino acids. The CDR3, as DNA: TGTGCCAGCAGCTTGGGAACGGGGTCCCCTGAAGCTTTCTTT. Translating gives CASSLGTGSPEAFF.

This clonotype was counted a few times. The chain joins TRBV11-2 to TRBJ2-5, with 7 positions matching TRBD2. CDR1 and CDR2 (germline): SGHAT, FQNNGV. V gave up 5 bases and J gave up 3 bases; unmatched junction bases: 9. The CDR3 extends over 15 amino acids. Here the CDR3 reads CASSRANAGEETQYF. As DNA, the CDR3 is TGTGCCAGCAGCCGAGCCAACGCGGGGGAAGAGACCCAGTACTTC.

This clonotype has only one observation. The chain combines TRBV6-2 or TRBV6-3 with TRBJ2-1; no clear D. V was pared by 2 bases and J by 5 bases, with 7 bases between. The germline V gene encodes CDR1 MNHEY and CDR2 SVGEGT. CDR3 length: 13 amino acids. The CDR3 nucleotides read TGTGCCAGCAGTTACGGTTTGAACAATGAGCAGTTCTTC. Its protein is CASSYGLNNEQFF.

The chain employs TRBV14 and TRBJ1-1, with D perhaps TRBD1 (6 bases). CDR1 and CDR2 (germline): SGHDN, FVKESK. This CDR3 comprises 14 residues. V was trimmed by 3 bases and J by 4 bases, leaving 12 bases between them. CDR3 region: CASSHTGFGTEAFF. The CDR3 DNA sequence: TGTGCCAGCAGCCATACAGGGTTTGGCACTGAAGCTTTCTTT. Filled out from reference TRBV14 and TRBJ1-1, the complete variable domain reads EAGVTQFPSHSVIEKGQTVTLRCDPISGHDNLYWYRRVMGKEIKFLLHFVKESKQDESGMPNNRFLAERTGGTYSTLKVQPAELEDSGVYFCASSHTGFGTEAFFGQGTRLTVV.

This clonotype was found a few times. In DNA form, the CDR3 reads TGCAGTGCCCCGGACGATACGGGACACCGAAATGAAAAACTGTTTTTT. Residues: CSAPDDTGHRNEKLFF. The rearrangement links TRBV20-1 to TRBJ1-4; D might be TRBD1 (6 bases). The CDR3 has 16 residues. Germline CDR1 DFQATT, CDR2 SNEGSKA (reference sequence). V gave up 6 bases and J gave up 5 bases, with 22 bases separating them.

This clonotype turned up a few times. The chain couples TRBV4-1 to TRBJ2-1; no clear D. There are 13 residues in the CDR3. CDR1 MGHRA and CDR2 YSYEKL come from the germline V gene. Trimming left V 3 bases short and J 3 bases short, with 6 bases between. The CDR3 is CASSQTGYNEQFF. CDR3 bases: TGCGCCAGCAGCCAGACGGGCTACAATGAGCAGTTCTTC.

This sequence joins TRBV7-9 and TRBJ2-7, with 11 bases identical to TRBD1. The germline V gene has CDR1 SEHNR and CDR2 FQNEAQ (reference sequence). The CDR3 extends over 15 amino acids. V shed 4 bases, J shed 3 bases, and the junction held 5 bases outside the gene matches. The CDR3 DNA follows: TGTGCCAGCAGCTCTTTCGGGACAGGGGGCTACGAGCAGTACTTC. This encodes CASSSFGTGGYEQYF.

V usage is TRBV12-3 or TRBV12-4 and J usage is TRBJ2-3, with D possibly TRBD1 on 5 matching bases. Trimming left V 5 bases short and J 1 base short, with 10 bases between. This CDR3 spans 14 amino acids. CDR3 amino acids: CASSQGFGTDTQYF. The CDR3, as DNA: TGTGCCAGCAGTCAGGGTTTCGGCACAGATACGCAGTATTTT.

V usage is TRBV12-3 or TRBV12-4 and J usage is TRBJ2-1, with D tentatively TRBD1 (6 bases). The CDR3 extends over 15 amino acids. Between the trimmed V and J ends, which lost 3 bases and 4 bases, there was a span of 13 bases. In nucleotides, the CDR3 is TGTGCCAGCAGTTTCGGACAGCCACTTTACAATGAGCAGTTCTTC. This translates into CASSFGQPLYNEQFF.

This clonotype was seen at least ten times. The chain is built from TRBV28 and TRBJ2-3, with D possibly called TRBD1 or TRBD2 (6 bases each). V dropped 2 bases and J dropped 6 bases, with 24 bases sitting between them. This CDR3 is 18 amino acids long. Germline V CDR1 and CDR2: MDHEN, SYDVKM. CDR3: CASSLEFTGTPEEDTQYF. CDR3 sequence (DNA): TGTGCCAGCAGTTTAGAATTCACAGGGACTCCCGAGGAGGATACGCAGTATTTT.

The CDR3 bases are TGTGCCAGCAGCTTACAGGGATTCAATGGCTACACCTTC. Amino acids: CASSLQGFNGYTF. The V call is TRBV7-2, the J call TRBJ1-2, with a tentative D call TRBD1 (5 bases). The CDR3 runs to 13 residues. Between the trimmed V and J ends, which lost 2 bases and 6 bases, there was a span of 10 bases. The germline V gene encodes CDR1 SGHTA and CDR2 FQGNSA.

The table lists this clonotype with many counts. The V and J genes are TRBV7-8 and TRBJ2-7; D possibly corresponds to TRBD2 (6 bases). The germline V gene encodes CDR1 SGHVS and CDR2 FQNEAQ. V lost 2 bases and J 4 bases, leaving 15 bases between the germline ends. CDR3 length equals 15 residues. CDR3 nucleotide sequence: TGTGCCAGCAGCTTAATGGAATCGGGACTTTACGAGCAGTACTTC. This sequence encodes CASSLMESGLYEQYF. The full variable domain, with the rest looked up from reference TRBV7-8 and TRBJ2-7, is GAGVSQSPRYKVAKRGQDVALRCDPISGHVSLFWYQQALGQGPEFLTYFQNEAQLDKSGLPSDRFFAERPEGSVSTLKIQRTQQEDSAVYLCASSLMESGLYEQYFGPGTRLTVT.

This clonotype has ten or more counts. The rearrangement joins TRBV7-2 to TRBJ2-7; D gene unclear. The ends were cut back, 2 bases at V and 7 bases at J, with 18 bases in the middle. The germline V gene has CDR1 SGHTA and CDR2 FQGNSA. This CDR3 has 15 residues. CDR3 DNA sequence: TGTGCCAGCAGCTTATCCACGGCCCTCAGACGGGAGCAGTACTTC. It specifies CASSLSTALRREQYF. The full variable domain, rest sourced from reference TRBV7-2 and TRBJ2-7, is GAGVSQSPSNKVTEKGKDVELRCDPISGHTALYWYRQSLGQGLEFLIYFQGNSAPDKSGLPSDRFSAERTGGSVSTLTIQRTQQEDSAVYLCASSLSTALRREQYFGPGTRLTVT.